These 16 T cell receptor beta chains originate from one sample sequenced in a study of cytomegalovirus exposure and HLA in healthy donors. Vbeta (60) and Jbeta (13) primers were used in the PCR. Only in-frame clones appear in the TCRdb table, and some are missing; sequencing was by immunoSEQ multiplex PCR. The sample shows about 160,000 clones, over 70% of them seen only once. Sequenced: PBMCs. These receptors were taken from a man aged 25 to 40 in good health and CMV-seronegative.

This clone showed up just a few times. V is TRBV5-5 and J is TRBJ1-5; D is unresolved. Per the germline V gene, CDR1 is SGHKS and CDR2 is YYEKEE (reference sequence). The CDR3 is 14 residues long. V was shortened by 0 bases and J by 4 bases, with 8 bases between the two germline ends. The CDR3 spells CASSLAGSNQPQHF. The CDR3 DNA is TGTGCCAGCAGCTTGGCAGGATCTAATCAGCCCCAGCATTTT.

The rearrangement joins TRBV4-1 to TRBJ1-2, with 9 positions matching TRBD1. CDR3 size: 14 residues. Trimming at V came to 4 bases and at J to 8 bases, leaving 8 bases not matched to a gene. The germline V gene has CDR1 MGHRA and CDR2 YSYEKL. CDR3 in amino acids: CASSLTGGAGGYTF. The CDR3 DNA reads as TGCGCCAGCAGCCTAACAGGGGGCGCAGGGGGCTACACCTTC.

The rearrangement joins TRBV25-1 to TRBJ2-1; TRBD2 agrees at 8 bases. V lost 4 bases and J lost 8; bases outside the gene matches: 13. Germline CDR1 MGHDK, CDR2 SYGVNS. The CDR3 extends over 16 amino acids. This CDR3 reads CASSGPRAGEYHEQFF. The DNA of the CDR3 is TGTGCCAGCAGTGGCCCGCGAGCGGGAGAGTATCATGAGCAGTTCTTC.

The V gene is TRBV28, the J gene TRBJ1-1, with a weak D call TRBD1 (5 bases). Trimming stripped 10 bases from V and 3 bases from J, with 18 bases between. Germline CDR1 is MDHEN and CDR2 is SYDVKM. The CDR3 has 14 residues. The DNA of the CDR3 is TGTGCCATCACCCCTGAGCAGGGTGACACTGAAGCTTTCTTT. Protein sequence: CAITPEQGDTEAFF.

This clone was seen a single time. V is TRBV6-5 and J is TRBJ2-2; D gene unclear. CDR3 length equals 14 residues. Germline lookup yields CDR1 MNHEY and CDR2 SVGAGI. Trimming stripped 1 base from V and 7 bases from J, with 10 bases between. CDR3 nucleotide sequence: TGTGCCAGCAGTTACTTGCCGTACGGCGGGGAGCTGTTTTTT. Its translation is CASSYLPYGGELFF.

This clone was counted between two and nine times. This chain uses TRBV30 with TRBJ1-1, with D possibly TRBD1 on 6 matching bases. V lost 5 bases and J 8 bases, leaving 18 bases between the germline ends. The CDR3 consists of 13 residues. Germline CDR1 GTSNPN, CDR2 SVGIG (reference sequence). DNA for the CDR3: TGTGCCTGGTGGATAGGGGGGGAATCCGAAGCTTTCTTT. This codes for CAWWIGGESEAFF.

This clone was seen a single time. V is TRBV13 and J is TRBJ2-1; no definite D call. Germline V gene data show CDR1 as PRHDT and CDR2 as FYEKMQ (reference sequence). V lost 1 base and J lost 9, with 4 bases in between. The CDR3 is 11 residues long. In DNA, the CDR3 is TGTGCCAGCAGCTTAGTCCGTGAGCAGTTCTTC. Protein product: CASSLVREQFF.

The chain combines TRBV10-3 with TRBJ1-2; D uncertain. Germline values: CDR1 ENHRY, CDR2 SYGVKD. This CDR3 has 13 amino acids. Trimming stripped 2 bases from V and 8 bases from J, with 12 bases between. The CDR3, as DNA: TGTGCCATCAGTGAGATAGGAGGATACGGCTACACCTTC. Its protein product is CAISEIGGYGYTF.

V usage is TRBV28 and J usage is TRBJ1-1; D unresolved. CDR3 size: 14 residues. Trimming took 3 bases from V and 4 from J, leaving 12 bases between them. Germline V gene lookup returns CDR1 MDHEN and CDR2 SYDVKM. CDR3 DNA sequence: TGTGCCAGCAGTTTTGGGGAGGGAGGCACTGAAGCTTTCTTT. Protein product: CASSFGEGGTEAFF.

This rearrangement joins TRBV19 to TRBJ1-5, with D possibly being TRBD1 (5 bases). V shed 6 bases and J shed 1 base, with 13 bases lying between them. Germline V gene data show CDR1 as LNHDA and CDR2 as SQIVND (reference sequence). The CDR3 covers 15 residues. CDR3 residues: CASSPAGISNQPQHF. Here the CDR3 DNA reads TGTGCCAGTAGCCCTGCAGGGATAAGCAATCAGCCCCAGCATTTT.

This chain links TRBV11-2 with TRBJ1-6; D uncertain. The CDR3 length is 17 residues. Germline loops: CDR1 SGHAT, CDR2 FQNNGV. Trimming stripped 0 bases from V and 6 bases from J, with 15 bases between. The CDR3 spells CASSLDLSGSFNSPLHF. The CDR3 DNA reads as TGTGCCAGCAGCTTAGATCTATCGGGGAGTTTTAATTCACCCCTCCACTTT.

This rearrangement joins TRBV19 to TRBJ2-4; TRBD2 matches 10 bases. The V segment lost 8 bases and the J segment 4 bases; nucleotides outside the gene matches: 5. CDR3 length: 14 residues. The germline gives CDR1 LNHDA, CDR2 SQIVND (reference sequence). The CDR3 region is CASSSGGGKNIQYF. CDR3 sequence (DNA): TGTGCCAGTTCTAGCGGGGGCGGGAAAAACATTCAGTACTTC. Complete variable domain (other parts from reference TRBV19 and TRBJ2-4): DGGITQSPKYLFRKEGQNVTLSCEQNLNHDAMYWYRQDPGQGLRLIYYSQIVNDFQKGDIAEGYSVSREKKESFPLTVTSAQKNPTAFYLCASSSGGGKNIQYFGAGTRLSVL.

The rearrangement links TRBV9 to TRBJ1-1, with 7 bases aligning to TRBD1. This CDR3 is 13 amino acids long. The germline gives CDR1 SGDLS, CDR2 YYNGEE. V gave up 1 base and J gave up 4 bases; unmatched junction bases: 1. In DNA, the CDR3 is TGTGCCAGCAGCGTAACAGGGGTCACTGAAGCTTTCTTT. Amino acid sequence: CASSVTGVTEAFF.

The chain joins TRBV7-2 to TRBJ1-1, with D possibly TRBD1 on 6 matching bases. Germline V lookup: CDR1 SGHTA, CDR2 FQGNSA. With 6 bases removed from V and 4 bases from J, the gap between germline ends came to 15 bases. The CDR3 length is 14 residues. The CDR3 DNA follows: TGTGCCAGCAGTCCCGGACAGAGGAGCACTGAAGCTTTCTTT. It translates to CASSPGQRSTEAFF.

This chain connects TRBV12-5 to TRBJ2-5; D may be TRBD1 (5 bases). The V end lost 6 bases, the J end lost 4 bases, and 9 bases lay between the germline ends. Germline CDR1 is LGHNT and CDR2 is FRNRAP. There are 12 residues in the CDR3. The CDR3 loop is CASGLDRETQYF. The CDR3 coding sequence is TGTGCTAGTGGCCTCGACAGAGAGACCCAGTACTTC.

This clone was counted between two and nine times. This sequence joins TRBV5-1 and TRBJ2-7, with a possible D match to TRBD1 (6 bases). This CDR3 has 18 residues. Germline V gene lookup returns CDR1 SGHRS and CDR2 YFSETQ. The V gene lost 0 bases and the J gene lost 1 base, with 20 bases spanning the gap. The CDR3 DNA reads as TGCGCCAGCAGCTTGGGGATCTTTCAGGGGCGCGTATCCTACGAGCAGTACTTC. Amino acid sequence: CASSLGIFQGRVSYEQYF.